These T cell receptor beta chains were read from a single sample in a study of blood T cell repertoires in COVID-19. Profiling relied on immunoSEQ multiplex PCR, and the TCRdb table lists in-frame clones only, not all of them. The sample shows under 150,000 clones, around 89% of them seen only once. Sample: peripheral blood. The receptor source for this set is a man aged 50 to 59 with acute or convalescent COVID-19. Each CDR3 is given with its conserved first and last residue. The D gene is left open where the match is weak. The size field is filled for only some rows; it gives once, few, many or a size class.

CDR3aa: CASSPVQGDAKNIQYF; CDR3nt: TGTGCCAGCAGCCCAGTACAGGGGGACGCCAAAAACATTCAGTACTTC; v_gene: TRBV7-6; j_gene: TRBJ2-4; abundance: few; d_gene: TRBD1
CDR3aa: CASLASTGELFF; CDR3nt: TGTGCCAGCCTAGCTAGCACCGGGGAGCTGTTTTTT; v_gene: TRBV24-1; j_gene: TRBJ2-2; abundance: NA; d_gene: NA
CDR3aa: CASSYSGYEQYF; CDR3nt: TGTGCCAGCAGTTACAGCGGGTACGAGCAGTACTTC; v_gene: TRBV12-3/TRBV12-4; j_gene: TRBJ2-7; abundance: NA; d_gene: NA
CDR3aa: CASSSVGRGPNEKLFF; CDR3nt: TGTGCCAGCAGCTCCGTCGGGCGGGGGCCTAATGAAAAACTGTTTTTT; v_gene: TRBV5-6; j_gene: TRBJ1-4; abundance: NA; d_gene: NA
CDR3aa: CASSPGLAGADTQYF; CDR3nt: TGTGCCAGTAGTCCGGGACTAGCGGGGGCAGATACGCAGTATTTT; v_gene: TRBV19; j_gene: TRBJ2-3; abundance: NA; d_gene: TRBD2
CDR3aa: CASSQTVTTLHF; CDR3nt: TGTGCCAGCAGTCAGACAGTAACAACCCTCCACTTT; v_gene: TRBV6-5; j_gene: TRBJ1-6; abundance: NA; d_gene: NA
CDR3aa: CASSLDRGAFQETQYF; CDR3nt: TGCGCCAGCAGCCTGGACAGGGGGGCCTTCCAAGAGACCCAGTACTTC; v_gene: TRBV5-1; j_gene: TRBJ2-5; abundance: NA; d_gene: TRBD1
CDR3aa: CASQSGVEQYF; CDR3nt: TGTGCCAGTCAATCGGGGGTTGAGCAGTACTTC; v_gene: TRBV27; j_gene: TRBJ2-7; abundance: few; d_gene: NA
CDR3aa: CASSDSAYEQYF; CDR3nt: TGTGCCTCCTCGGACAGCGCCTACGAGCAGTACTTC; v_gene: TRBV30; j_gene: TRBJ2-7; abundance: NA; d_gene: NA
CDR3aa: CASSSWTGTEAFF; CDR3nt: TGTGCCAGTAGTAGTTGGACAGGGACTGAAGCTTTCTTT; v_gene: TRBV19; j_gene: TRBJ1-1; abundance: few; d_gene: TRBD1
CDR3aa: CAWSLGGQPQHF; CDR3nt: TGTGCCTGGTCATTGGGGGGTCAGCCCCAGCATTTT; v_gene: TRBV30; j_gene: TRBJ1-5; abundance: once; d_gene: NA
CDR3aa: CASSLPLRLAVNNEQFF; CDR3nt: TGTGCCAGCAGCTTACCCCTCCGGCTAGCGGTAAACAATGAGCAGTTCTTC; v_gene: TRBV7-8; j_gene: TRBJ2-1; abundance: NA; d_gene: TRBD2
CDR3aa: CASSPRTGTTDTQYF; CDR3nt: TGTGCCAGCAGCCCACGGACAGGGACCACAGATACGCAGTATTTT; v_gene: TRBV11-3; j_gene: TRBJ2-3; abundance: NA; d_gene: TRBD1